The following is a T cell receptor beta chain sequence with its context. Antigen specificity is unknown. Lactation, pregnancy, other autoimmune disease or uncontrolled infection excluded patients. This sample is part of a study of T cells in Graves' hyperthyroidism and ophthalmopathy. Study observations and caveats: A median roughly six months before onset, the model predicted ophthalmopathy. Ophthalmopathy was told apart from stable hyperthyroidism by a 13 V-J model.

TCR beta CDR3 regions were amplified from RNA. During a first-round RT-PCR of the TCR CDR3, the HTBI primer set was used. MiXCR, run by TCRdb on the multiplex PCR reads, gives a single entry per CDR3 protein. Of about 590,000 distinct CDR3 sequences listed, approximately 15% are singletons. Sequenced material: blood. The TCR sequence derives from a young woman with Graves' ophthalmopathy.

CDR3 nucleotide sequence: TGTGCCAGCAGCCAAGATAATGGCATTGGGTCACCCCTCCACTTT. Its protein is CASSQDNGIGSPLHF. V gene TRBV3-1 combines with J gene TRBJ1-6; D is ambiguous. This CDR3 is built from 15 residues. V lost 0 bases and J lost 10, with 13 bases in between. CDR1 and CDR2 from the germline V gene are LGHDT and YNNKEL (reference sequence).